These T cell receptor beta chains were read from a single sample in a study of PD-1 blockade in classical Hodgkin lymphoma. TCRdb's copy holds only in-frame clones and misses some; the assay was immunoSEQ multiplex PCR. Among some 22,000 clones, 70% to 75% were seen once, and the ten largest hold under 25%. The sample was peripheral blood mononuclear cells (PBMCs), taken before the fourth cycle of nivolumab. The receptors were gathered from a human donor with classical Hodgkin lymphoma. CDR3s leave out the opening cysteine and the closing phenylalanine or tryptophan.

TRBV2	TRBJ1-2	ASSAQGGIGYT
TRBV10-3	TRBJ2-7	AISRGTGVSHEQY
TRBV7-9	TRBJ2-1	ASSLRRVVAQGEQF
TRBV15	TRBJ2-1	ATSRDRRRGSIVRDEQF
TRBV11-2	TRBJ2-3	ASSLRLAGVVGTDTQY
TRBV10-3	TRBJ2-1	AIQGAYPNEQF
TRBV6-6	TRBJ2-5	ASSSGTGFGTQY
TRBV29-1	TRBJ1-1	SVNHYRMNTEAF
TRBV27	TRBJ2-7	ASSFSGLSYEQY
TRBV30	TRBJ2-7	AWSVTSGRPSSYEQY
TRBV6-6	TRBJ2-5	ASRAVAGGGETQY
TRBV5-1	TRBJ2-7	ASSLVPGTYYEQY
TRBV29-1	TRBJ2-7	SVVSSRYEQY
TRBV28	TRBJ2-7	ASIKERERVGGYYEQY
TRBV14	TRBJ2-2	ASSLALNTGELF
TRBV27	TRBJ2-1	ASSPGTSRGLLQNEQF
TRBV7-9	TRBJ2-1	ASKILAGVGNEQF
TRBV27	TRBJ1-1	ASSSHGGRTEAF
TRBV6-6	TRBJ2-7	ASFRDSSYEQY
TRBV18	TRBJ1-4	ASSPRGQGTEKLF
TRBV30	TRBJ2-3	AWNSITSTDTQY
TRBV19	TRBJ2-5	ASRGSGTQETQY
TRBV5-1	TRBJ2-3	ASSLRTRTDTQY
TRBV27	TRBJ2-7	ATWDPPGEQY
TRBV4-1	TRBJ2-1	ASSQEAGVPYNEQF
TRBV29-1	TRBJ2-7	SVADNREQY
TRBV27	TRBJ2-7	ASSLSTTGGRNEQY
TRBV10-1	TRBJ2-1	ASSEIWDTSSYNEQF
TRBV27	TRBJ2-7	ASSLQGGGGDEQY
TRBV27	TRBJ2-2	ASTSDPTGELF
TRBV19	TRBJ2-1	ASAETSYNEQF
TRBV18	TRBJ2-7	ASSPGGSSSYEQY
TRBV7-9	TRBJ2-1	ASMRTSGDNEQF
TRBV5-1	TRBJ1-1	ASSQTGGSTEAF
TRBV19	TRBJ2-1	ASSTGFYNEQF
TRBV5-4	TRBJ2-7	ASSLRSLSPLEQY
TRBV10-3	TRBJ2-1	AISLMGDVNEQF
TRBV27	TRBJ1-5	ASSSAGPRSNQPQH
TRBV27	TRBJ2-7	ASRTSGRTEQY
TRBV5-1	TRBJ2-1	ASSPGSNVYNEQF